This entry lists 21 T cell receptor beta chains sequenced from one sample in a study of blood T cell repertoires in COVID-19. Sequencing used immunoSEQ multiplex PCR; TCRdb keeps in-frame clones, though not all of them. Among more than 300,000 clones listed, about 89% were seen once. The sample taken for sequencing was PBMCs or T cells enriched from blood (not recorded which). The source is a man aged 35 to 55 in a cohort exposed to, infected with or recovered from COVID-19 (not recorded which).

V and J are TRBV11-2 and TRBJ2-7; 9 nucleotides line up with TRBD1. The germline V gene has CDR1 SGHAT and CDR2 FQNNGV. The V and J ends lost 0 bases and 0 bases, in that order; junction bases with no gene match: 3. This CDR3 region has 16 residues. The CDR3 loop reads CASSLEQGQGSYEQYF. The CDR3 nucleotides are TGTGCCAGCAGCTTAGAACAGGGACAGGGCTCCTACGAGCAGTACTTC. The variable domain in full, completed from reference TRBV11-2 and TRBJ2-7, reads EAGVAQSPRYKIIEKRQSVAFWCNPISGHATLYWYQQILGQGPKLLIQFQNNGVVDDSQLPKDRFSAERLKGVDSTLKIQPAKLEDSAVYLCASSLEQGQGSYEQYFGPGTRLTVT.

The chain carries TRBV3-1 (or the pseudogene TRBV3-2) and TRBJ2-5, with 7 bases matching TRBD2. The CDR3 has 13 residues. V lost 8 bases, J lost 0 bases, and 3 bases stayed unmatched. Germline CDR1 reads LGHDT; CDR2 reads YNNKEL (reference sequence). The CDR3 here is CASFTSDQETQYF. The CDR3 region has the DNA TGTGCCAGCTTTACTAGCGACCAAGAGACCCAGTACTTC.

The J gene is TRBJ1-5, the V gene TRBV30; D may be TRBD1 (5 bases). Per germline, CDR1 GTSNPN and CDR2 SVGIG (reference sequence). The V and J ends lost 2 bases and 2 bases respectively, with 7 bases between them. The CDR3 totals 13 residues. CDR3 bases: TGTGCCTGGAGTCTACAGGGCAATCAGCCCCAGCATTTT. Amino acid sequence: CAWSLQGNQPQHF.

The chain has TRBV19 and TRBJ1-5, with TRBD1 as a possible D gene (6 bases). There are 14 residues in the CDR3. V lost 6 bases, J lost 0 bases, and 9 bases lay in between. Germline CDR1 reads LNHDA; CDR2 reads SQIVND (reference sequence). DNA of the CDR3: TGTGCCAGTAGAGGACAGAATAGCAATCAGCCCCAGCATTTT. Protein sequence: CASRGQNSNQPQHF.

The CDR3 is CASSPYRSGNTEAFF. CDR3 DNA sequence: TGTGCCAGCAGCCCGTACAGGTCTGGGAACACTGAAGCTTTCTTT. The V gene is TRBV14, the J gene TRBJ1-1; weak D call: TRBD1 (5 bases). This CDR3 region has 15 residues. CDR1 SGHDN and CDR2 FVKESK come from the germline V gene. Trimming pared 4 bases from V and 1 base from J, leaving 13 bases between.

The chain has TRBV28 and TRBJ1-4; no clear D. CDR1 is MDHEN and CDR2 is SYDVKM in the germline V gene. V lost 5 bases to trimming and J lost 1 base, with 14 bases between them. The CDR3 runs 16 residues. This chain's CDR3 is CASSPLGRQTNEKLFF. As DNA, the CDR3 is TGTGCCAGCAGTCCCCTCGGGAGACAAACTAATGAAAAACTGTTTTTT.

This chain joins TRBV25-1 and TRBJ2-7; unclear D gene. The CDR3 runs 13 residues. Trimming removed 3 bases from V and 3 bases from J, with 9 bases in between. Germline CDR1 MGHDK, CDR2 SYGVNS. Written as DNA, the CDR3 is TGTGCCAGCAGTGATGCCCACGGCTACGAGCAGTACTTC. The encoded protein is CASSDAHGYEQYF.

The rearrangement joins TRBV11-2 to TRBJ1-2; D is undetermined. The CDR3 runs 15 residues. With 5 bases removed from V and 10 bases from J, the gap between germline ends came to 23 bases. The germline CDR1 and CDR2 sequences are SGHAT and FQNNGV. CDR3 residues: CASSPFSEGSSSYTF. CDR3 nucleotide sequence: TGTGCCAGCAGCCCATTTAGTGAGGGCTCGTCCTCCTACACCTTC.

For this clone: A junction boundary mismatches the germline segment, possibly from a read error. This chain connects TRBV3-1 (or the pseudogene TRBV3-2) to TRBJ2-7, with TRBD2 identical over 8 bases. Looked up from germline, CDR1 is LGHDT and CDR2 is YNNKEL (reference sequence). The length of the CDR3 is 13 residues. As DNA, the CDR3 is TGTGCCAGCAGCCAAAGGGAGCGGGAGCCTATAAACTTC. Its translation is CASSQREREPINF.

In the case of this clone: At one of its ends the junction is not consistent with the germline gene, which may arise from a read error. The CDR3 sequence is CASSEAGLGNTGELFF. The CDR3 coding sequence is TGTGCCAGCAGCGAAGCGGGGCTGGGTAACACCGGGGAGCTGTTTTTT. The rearrangement links TRBV6-1 to TRBJ2-2; TRBD2 matches 7 bases. The CDR3 sequence is 16 residues long. Germline CDR1 is MNHNS and CDR2 is SASEGT.

V gene TRBV28 combines with J gene TRBJ1-3, with 7 bases lining up with TRBD1. This CDR3 is 14 amino acids long. The V and J ends lost 7 bases and 4 bases, in that order; junction bases with no gene match: 7. CDR1 is MDHEN, CDR2 SYDVKM, per germline. The CDR3 reads CASTLTGRGNTIYF. For the CDR3, the DNA is TGTGCCAGCACCTTGACAGGGAGAGGAAACACCATATATTTT.

This chain uses TRBV7-9 with TRBJ2-5; possibly TRBD1 for D (6 bases). Germline loops: CDR1 SEHNR, CDR2 FQNEAQ (reference sequence). This CDR3 is 14 amino acids long. Trimming shortened V by 6 bases and J by 2 bases, and 13 bases separated the two germline ends. CDR3 region: CASSHRDTQETQYF. The CDR3 DNA reads TGTGCCAGCAGTCACCGGGACACACAAGAGACCCAGTACTTC.

This rearrangement joins TRBV30 to TRBJ2-1; 7 bases are shared with TRBD2. This CDR3 is 14 amino acids long. Trimming at V came to 4 bases and at J to 3 bases, leaving 6 bases not matched to a gene. Germline CDR1 reads GTSNPN; CDR2 reads SVGIG (reference sequence). CDR3 DNA: TGTGCCTGGAAAACCCTAGCGGACTACAATGAGCAGTTCTTC. Translating gives CAWKTLADYNEQFF.

The genes are TRBV2 and TRBJ2-7; 11 positions agree with TRBD2. This CDR3 spans 13 amino acids. Germline CDR1 reads SNHLY; CDR2 reads FYNNEI. With 5 bases clipped from V and 6 bases from J, the junction kept 3 bases outside the gene matches. The CDR3 nucleotides are TGTGCCAGCAGTTATCTAGCGGGAGGCGAGCAGTACTTC. Its protein is CASSYLAGGEQYF.

The count of this clone is one. The rearrangement links TRBV5-1 to TRBJ2-5; D possibly corresponds to TRBD2 (6 bases). The CDR3 has 14 amino acids. V was pared by 4 bases and J by 1 base, with 11 bases between. CDR1 and CDR2 from the germline V gene are SGHRS and YFSETQ. The CDR3 sequence is CASSPDGGQETQYF. CDR3 nucleotides: TGCGCCAGCAGCCCGGACGGGGGCCAAGAGACCCAGTACTTC.

This rearrangement joins TRBV5-1 to TRBJ2-1, with 9 bases lining up with TRBD1. Germline CDR1 SGHRS, CDR2 YFSETQ. Trimming removed 7 bases from V and 1 base from J; junction bases left unmatched: 9. The CDR3 totals 16 residues. The CDR3 spells CASSLLQGASYNEQFF. The CDR3 DNA follows: TGCGCCAGCTCTCTCCTACAGGGGGCATCCTACAATGAGCAGTTCTTC.

CDR3 in DNA: TGTGCCAGCAGTGAACTAGCGGGAGTGACCCAGTACTTC. It specifies CASSELAGVTQYF. This sequence joins TRBV6-1 and TRBJ2-5; TRBD2 matches 10 bases. V lost 2 bases, J lost 7 bases, and 1 base stayed unmatched. CDR3 size: 13 residues. Germline CDR1 reads MNHNS; CDR2 reads SASEGT.

The rearrangement links TRBV28 to TRBJ2-5, with D possibly TRBD2 on 5 matching bases. This CDR3 is built from 14 residues. From germline, CDR1 is MDHEN and CDR2 SYDVKM. V lost 3 bases and J 9 bases, leaving 17 bases between the germline ends. CDR3 DNA: TGTGCCAGCAGTTTCTCCACCGCAGACTATGCCCAGTACTTC. Protein product: CASSFSTADYAQYF. Based on the CDR3 plus reference TRBV28 and TRBJ2-5, the full variable domain is DVKVTQSSRYLVKRTGEKVFLECVQDMDHENMFWYRQDPGLGLRLIYFSYDVKMKEKGDIPEGYSVSREKKERFSLILESASTNQTSMYLCASSFSTADYAQYFGPGTRLLVL.

CDR3 sequence reads: CASSQGRASGTDTQYF. The CDR3 coding sequence is TGTGCCAGCAGCCAGGGGCGGGCTAGCGGCACAGATACGCAGTATTTT. The chain is built from TRBV3-1 (or the pseudogene TRBV3-2) and TRBJ2-3; D perhaps matches TRBD2 (6 bases). Trimming took 3 bases from V and 1 from J, leaving 14 bases between them. The germline V gene has CDR1 LGHDT and CDR2 YNNKEL (reference sequence). The CDR3 has 16 amino acids.

Notes on this clone: Within the sample, other DNA sequences also encode this same CDR3. This rearrangement joins TRBV27 to TRBJ2-3, with 9 bases matching TRBD2. Germline-derived CDR1 and CDR2 are MNHEY and SMNVEV (reference sequence). Trimming at V came to 9 bases and at J to 3 bases, leaving 4 bases not matched to a gene. The CDR3 covers 13 residues. CDR3 sequence: CASSLAGTDTQYF. The CDR3 bases are TGTGCCAGTAGTCTAGCGGGAACAGATACGCAGTATTTT.

In this sample, this clone turned up once. The chain links TRBV15 to TRBJ2-5, with TRBD1 matching over 9 bases. The CDR3 contains 13 residues. Germline V gives CDR1 LNHNV, CDR2 YYDKDF (reference sequence). Losses at the gene ends were 7 bases for V and 2 bases for J; bases not matched to a gene: 2. CDR3: CATKGTGQETQYF. CDR3 bases: TGTGCCACCAAAGGGACAGGGCAAGAGACCCAGTACTTC.